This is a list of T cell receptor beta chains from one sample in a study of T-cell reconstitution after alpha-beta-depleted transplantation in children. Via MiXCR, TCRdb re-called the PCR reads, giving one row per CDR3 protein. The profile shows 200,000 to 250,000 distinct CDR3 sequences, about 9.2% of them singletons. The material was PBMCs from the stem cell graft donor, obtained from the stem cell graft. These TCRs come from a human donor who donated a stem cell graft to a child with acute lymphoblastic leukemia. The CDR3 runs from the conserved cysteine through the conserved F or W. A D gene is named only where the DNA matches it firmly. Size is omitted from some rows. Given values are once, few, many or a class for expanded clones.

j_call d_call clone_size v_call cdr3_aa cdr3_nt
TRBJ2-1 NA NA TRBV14 CASSYFGTYNEQFF TGTGCCAGCAGCTATTTCGGGACTTACAATGAGCAGTTCTTC
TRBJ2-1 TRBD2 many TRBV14 CASSPLAGVNNEQFF TGTGCCAGCAGCCCCCTAGCGGGGGTAAACAATGAGCAGTTCTTC
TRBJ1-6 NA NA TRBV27 CASSLQEGGSPLHF TGTGCCAGCAGTTTACAGGAAGGAGGTTCACCCCTCCACTTT
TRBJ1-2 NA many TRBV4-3 CASSQTGHGYTF TGCGCCAGCAGCCAAACTGGGCATGGCTACACCTTC
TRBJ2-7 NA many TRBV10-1 CASSEGQGSSYEQYF TGCGCCAGCAGTGAAGGGCAGGGCAGCTCCTACGAGCAGTACTTC
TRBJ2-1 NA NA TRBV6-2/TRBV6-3 CASSYPKQGRNEQFF TGTGCCAGCAGTTACCCCAAACAGGGGAGGAATGAGCAGTTCTTC
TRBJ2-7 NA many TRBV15 CATSRDRGGSYEQYF TGTGCCACCAGCAGAGATCGTGGCGGGTCCTACGAGCAGTACTTC
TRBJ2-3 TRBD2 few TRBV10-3 CAILAGEDSLPLATDTQYF TGTGCCATCCTGGCGGGGGAGGACTCCCTACCCCTTGCCACAGATACGCAGTATTTT
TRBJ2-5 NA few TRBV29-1 CSVGLGVLQETQYF TGCAGCGTTGGCCTTGGGGTTTTACAAGAGACCCAGTACTTC
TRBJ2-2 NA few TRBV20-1 CSVQTNTGELFF TGCAGTGTACAAACAAACACCGGGGAGCTGTTTTTT
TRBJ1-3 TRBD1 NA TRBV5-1 CASSLWDREAGNTIYF TGCGCCAGCAGCCTCTGGGACAGGGAGGCTGGAAACACCATATATTTT
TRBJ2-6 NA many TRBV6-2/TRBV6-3 CASSPLGTTPSGANVLTF TGTGCCAGCAGCCCACTGGGGACCACCCCCTCTGGGGCCAACGTCCTGACTTTC
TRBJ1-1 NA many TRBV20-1 CSARHRQRYTEAFF TGCAGTGCTAGACACCGACAGAGGTATACTGAAGCTTTCTTT
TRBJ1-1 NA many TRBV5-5 CASSRQPLTDTEAFF TGTGCCAGCAGCAGGCAGCCCCTTACGGACACTGAAGCTTTCTTT
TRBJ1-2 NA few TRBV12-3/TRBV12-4 CASSPGERNYGYTF TGTGCCAGCAGCCCCGGAGAAAGGAACTATGGCTACACCTTC
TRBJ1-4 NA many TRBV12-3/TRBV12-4 CASSPTGTRDEKLFF TGTGCCAGCAGTCCCACCGGGACTCGGGATGAAAAACTGTTTTTT
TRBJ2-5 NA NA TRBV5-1 CASSLDEFGETQYF TGCGCCAGCAGCTTGGATGAGTTTGGGGAGACCCAGTACTTC
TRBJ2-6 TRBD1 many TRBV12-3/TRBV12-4 CASRTGPSGANVLTF TGTGCCAGCAGGACAGGGCCCTCTGGGGCCAACGTCCTGACTTTC
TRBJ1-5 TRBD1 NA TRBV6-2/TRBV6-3 CASSTTGGGQPQHF TGTGCCAGCAGCACGACAGGGGGAGGACAGCCCCAGCATTTT
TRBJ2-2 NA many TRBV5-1 CASSLPGSGTGELFF TGCGCCAGCAGCTTGCCCGGTTCGGGCACCGGGGAGCTGTTTTTT
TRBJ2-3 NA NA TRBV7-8 CASSRDPTPDTQYF TGTGCCAGCAGCCGGGACCCAACACCAGATACGCAGTATTTT
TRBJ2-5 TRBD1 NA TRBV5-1 CASSLKRSGGYQETQYF TGCGCCAGCAGCTTGAAGCGGTCAGGGGGCTACCAAGAGACCCAGTACTTC
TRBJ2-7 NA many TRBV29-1 CSVVTGTVYEQYF TGCAGCGTTGTTACAGGGACCGTCTACGAGCAGTACTTC
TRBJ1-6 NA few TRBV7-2 CASSDPGPRYNSPLHF TGTGCCAGCAGCGACCCGGGACCCCGATATAATTCACCCCTCCACTTT
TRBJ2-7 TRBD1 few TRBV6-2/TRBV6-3 CASSIQGALSYEQYF TGTGCCAGCAGTATTCAGGGGGCCTTGAGCTACGAGCAGTACTTC
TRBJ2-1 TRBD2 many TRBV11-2 CASSSTPSGGSYNEQFF TGTGCCAGCAGCTCTACCCCTAGCGGGGGGTCCTACAATGAGCAGTTCTTC
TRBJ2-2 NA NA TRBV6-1 CASSERGARTGELFF TGTGCCAGCAGTGAACGGGGGGCGCGAACCGGGGAGCTGTTTTTT
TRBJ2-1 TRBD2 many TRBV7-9 CASSPPGRGIYNEQFF TGTGCCAGCAGCCCACCGGGGAGGGGAATTTACAATGAGCAGTTCTTC
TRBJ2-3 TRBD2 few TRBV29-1 CSVVGSGGRNTQYF TGCAGCGTTGTCGGAAGCGGGGGCAGGAATACGCAGTATTTT
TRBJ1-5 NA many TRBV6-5 CASSYSGDASQPQHF TGTGCCAGCAGTTACTCGGGGGACGCATCTCAGCCCCAGCATTTT
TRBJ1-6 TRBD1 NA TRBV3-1 CASTKQGPWTPLHF TGTGCCAGCACCAAACAGGGGCCTTGGACACCCCTCCACTTT
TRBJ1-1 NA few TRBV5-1 CASSSWGGWDETEAFF TGCGCCAGCAGCTCATGGGGGGGCTGGGACGAAACTGAAGCTTTCTTT
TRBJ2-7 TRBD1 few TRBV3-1 CASSPSPTGVVTEYF TGTGCCAGCAGCCCCTCTCCGACAGGGGTGGTCACTGAGTACTTC
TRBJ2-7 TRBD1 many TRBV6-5 CASSYRFFDRVYEQYF TGTGCCAGCAGTTATAGGTTTTTTGACAGGGTCTACGAGCAGTACTTC
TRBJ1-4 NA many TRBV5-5 CASSSDKGNEKLFF TGTGCCAGCAGCTCAGACAAGGGTAATGAAAAACTGTTTTTT
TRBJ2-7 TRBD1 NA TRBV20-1 CSVIGQGQYEQYF TGCAGTGTGATAGGACAGGGCCAATACGAGCAGTACTTC
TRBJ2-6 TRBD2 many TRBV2 CASSDSGAGANVLTF TGTGCCAGCAGTGATAGCGGGGCTGGGGCCAACGTCCTGACTTTC
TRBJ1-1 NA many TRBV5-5 CASSFVHTEAFF TGTGCCAGCAGCTTCGTTCATACTGAAGCTTTCTTT
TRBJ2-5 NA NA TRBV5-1 CASSKGGSGQETQYF TGCGCCAGCAGCAAAGGGGGTAGCGGGCAAGAGACCCAGTACTTC
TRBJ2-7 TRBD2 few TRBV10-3 CAISGGLAGYSSYEQYF TGTGCCATCAGCGGGGGACTAGCGGGTTATAGCTCCTACGAGCAGTACTTC
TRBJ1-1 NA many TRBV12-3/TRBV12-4 CASSLRGNTEAFF TGTGCCAGCAGTTTACGGGGTAACACTGAAGCTTTCTTT
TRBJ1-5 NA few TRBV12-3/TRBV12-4 CASSWDNQPQHF TGTGCCAGCAGTTGGGACAATCAGCCCCAGCATTTT
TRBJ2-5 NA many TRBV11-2 CASSFKGEETQYF TGTGCCAGCAGCTTCAAGGGGGAAGAGACCCAGTACTTC
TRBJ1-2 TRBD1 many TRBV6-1 CASRIIRDRVNYGYTF TGTGCCAGCAGAATCATCCGGGACAGGGTCAACTATGGCTACACCTTC
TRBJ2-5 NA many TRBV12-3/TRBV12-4 CASASFETQYF TGTGCCAGCGCCTCATTCGAGACCCAGTACTTC
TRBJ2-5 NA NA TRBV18 CASSLPSQETQYF TGTGCCAGCTCACTACCGTCCCAAGAGACCCAGTACTTC
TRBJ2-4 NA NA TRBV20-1 CSARLAGERLSIQYF TGCAGTGCTAGACTGGCTGGGGAGCGTCTGAGCATTCAGTACTTC
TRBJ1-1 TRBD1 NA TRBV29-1 CSGNRGMNTEAFF TGCAGCGGGAACAGGGGGATGAACACTGAAGCTTTCTTT
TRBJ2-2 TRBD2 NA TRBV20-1 CCARPPGRGGASGTGELFF TGCTGTGCTAGACCCCCAGGCCGCGGGGGGGCCAGTGGCACCGGGGAGCTGTTTTTT
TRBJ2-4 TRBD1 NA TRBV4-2 CASSPTGAGVWAKNIQYF TGTGCCAGCAGCCCGACAGGGGCGGGTGTCTGGGCCAAAAACATTCAGTACTTC
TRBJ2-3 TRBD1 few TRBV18 CASSYKTGPQPTSIGLGWDTQYF TGTGCCAGCTCGTACAAGACAGGGCCCCAGCCCACGAGTATCGGGCTGGGCTGGGATACGCAGTATTTT
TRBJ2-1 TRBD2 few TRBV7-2 CASSLRGGAGYNEQFF TGTGCCAGCAGCTTACGCGGGGGGGCCGGCTACAATGAGCAGTTCTTC
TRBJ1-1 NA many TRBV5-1 CASSAAPAGSAEAFF TGCGCCAGCAGCGCCGCCCCGGCAGGGTCGGCTGAAGCTTTCTTT